These T cell receptor beta chains were read from a single sample in a study of blood T cells in healthy people across ages. A single record per CDR3 protein comes from TCRdb applying MiXCR to the 5' RACE reads. The sample records some 800,000 distinct CDR3 sequences, around 45% being singletons. The sample taken for sequencing was blood. These TCRs come from a man aged 60 to 75 in good health. The conserved cysteine and the conserved F or W are not part of the CDR3 here. Each record gives: CDR3 length, J gene, D gene, V gene, CDR3 protein. The D gene is left open where the match is weak.

>12|TRBJ2-7|TRBD1|TRBV7-8
ASSITGVSYEQY
>12|TRBJ1-2|TRBD1|TRBV20-1
SANRRQGFYGYT
>12|TRBJ2-3|TRBD2|TRBV7-2
ASSLGAGVDTQY
>11|TRBJ2-5|NA|TRBV13
ASSFTGLETQY
>13|TRBJ2-1|NA|TRBV28
ASSPTGNSYNEQF
>12|TRBJ2-3|TRBD1|TRBV5-1
ASSRATGSDTQY
>12|TRBJ2-7|NA|TRBV20-1
SARSSGSSGAQY
>12|TRBJ2-5|TRBD1|TRBV20-1
SASGDRGFQTQY
>10|TRBJ1-6|NA|TRBV7-2
ASSSYYGPLH
>8|TRBJ2-5|NA|TRBV2
ASRVAEQY
>15|TRBJ2-7|TRBD2|TRBV6-2/TRBV6-3
ASSRQALAGSSYEQY
>13|TRBJ2-7|TRBD1|TRBV10-3
AISSPGQGRHEQY
>11|TRBJ1-1|NA|TRBV12-3/TRBV12-4
ASRSTGNTEAF
>12|TRBJ1-2|NA|TRBV6-5
ASSRTPGNYGYT
>12|TRBJ2-7|TRBD2|TRBV5-1
ASSLLGSGGEQY
>14|TRBJ2-1|TRBD2|TRBV7-9
ASSPLRTRLAGPEF
>8|TRBJ1-2|TRBD1|TRBV30
AWDRGGYT
>13|TRBJ2-5|NA|TRBV5-1
ASSFRERTQETQY
>12|TRBJ2-5|NA|TRBV20-1
SASKVSGAETQY
>13|TRBJ2-7|NA|TRBV28
ASSPIRGTSYEQY
>12|TRBJ1-2|NA|TRBV2
ASSEGRYNYGYT
>11|TRBJ2-5|NA|TRBV7-2
ASSLAPWETQY
>11|TRBJ2-1|NA|TRBV29-1
SVERQRYNEQF
>13|TRBJ2-1|NA|TRBV29-1
TCSGDGASYNEQF
>11|TRBJ1-5|NA|TRBV2
ASSGAALKLQH
>12|TRBJ2-1|NA|TRBV7-2
ASGGLRSYNEQF
>14|TRBJ1-2|NA|TRBV4-1
ASSQPYKGLNYGYT
>11|TRBJ1-2|NA|TRBV10-3
AISELDGYGYT
>13|TRBJ1-4|NA|TRBV9
ASSTSLTSNEKLF
>11|TRBJ2-5|NA|TRBV5-1
AGSQTGQETQY
>12|TRBJ1-2|NA|TRBV7-9
ASSSRQSFYGYT
>11|TRBJ2-7|NA|TRBV29-1
SVEKDSPYEQY
>13|TRBJ1-2|TRBD1|TRBV20-1
SASRTGGVGYGYT
>13|TRBJ1-6|NA|TRBV20-1
SARGYGDYNSPLH
>14|TRBJ1-6|NA|TRBV6-2/TRBV6-3
ASSYYARQYNSPLH
>11|TRBJ2-6|NA|TRBV6-2/TRBV6-3
ASAPSGANVLT
>12|TRBJ1-6|NA|TRBV20-1
SATTGHPNSPLH
>12|TRBJ2-7|TRBD1|TRBV5-6
ASSLRGRPNEQY
>13|TRBJ1-2|TRBD1|TRBV20-1
SAREGTGLTWGYT
>12|TRBJ1-1|NA|TRBV5-1
ASSGGTVNTEAF
>11|TRBJ1-1|NA|TRBV20-1
SAPKSANTEAF
>12|TRBJ2-3|NA|TRBV7-2
ASSIGHSTDTQY
>16|TRBJ2-3|TRBD2|TRBV7-2
ASSLAGPSGGSRDTQY
>12|TRBJ2-3|NA|TRBV7-2
ASRTTGFADTQY
>14|TRBJ1-5|NA|TRBV15
ATSREGVGSNQPQH
>13|TRBJ2-1|TRBD2|TRBV12-3/TRBV12-4
ASRPRGLGYNEQF
>14|TRBJ2-3|TRBD2|TRBV20-1
SARARPAGGPVTQY
>13|TRBJ2-7|TRBD2|TRBV5-1
ASSSGTTSSYEQY
>10|TRBJ1-2|NA|TRBV5-1
ASSLSGNGYT
>15|TRBJ2-3|NA|TRBV7-6
ASSLGSGVPNTDTQY
>12|TRBJ1-2|NA|TRBV7-2
ASSLTRTNYGYT
>15|TRBJ2-5|TRBD1|TRBV5-1
ASSLGARTGLQETQY
>8|TRBJ2-5|NA|TRBV20-1
SARFETQY
>12|NA|TRBD1|TRBV5-1
ASSSGTEQGTQY